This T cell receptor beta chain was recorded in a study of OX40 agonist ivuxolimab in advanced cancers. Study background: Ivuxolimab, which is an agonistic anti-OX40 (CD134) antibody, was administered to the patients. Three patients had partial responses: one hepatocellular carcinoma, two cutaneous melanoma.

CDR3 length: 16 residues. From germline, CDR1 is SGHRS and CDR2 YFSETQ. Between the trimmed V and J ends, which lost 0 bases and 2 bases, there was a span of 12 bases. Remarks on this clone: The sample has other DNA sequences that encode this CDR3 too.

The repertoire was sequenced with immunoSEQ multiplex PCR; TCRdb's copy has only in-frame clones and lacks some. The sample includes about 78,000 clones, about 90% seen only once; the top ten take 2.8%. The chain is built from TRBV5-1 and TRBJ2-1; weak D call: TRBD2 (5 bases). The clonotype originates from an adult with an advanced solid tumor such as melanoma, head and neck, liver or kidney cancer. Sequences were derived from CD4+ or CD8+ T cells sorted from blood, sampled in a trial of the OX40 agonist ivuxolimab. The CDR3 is CASSLVVAGTYNEQFF. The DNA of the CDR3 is TGCGCCAGCAGCTTGGTAGTAGCCGGGACCTACAATGAGCAGTTCTTC.